The present T cell receptor (beta chain) was sequenced within a study of ipilimumab plus nivolumab after autologous stem cell transplantation. Study-level background: Patients received a median of about five ipilimumab and 8 or 9 nivolumab doses. The DLBCL cohort had primary refractory and relapsed disease, with 18-month progression-free survival of roughly 86% and 30%.

Ipilimumab, 1 mg/kg, started 14 to 28 days after autologous transplant. Here immunoSEQ multiplex PCR was the method, and the copy in TCRdb shows in-frame clones only, minus some. The sample lists some 24,000 clones, just over 85% occurring once. The CDR3 is 13 residues long. Trimming cost V 3 bases and J 6 bases, with 11 bases left between them. The germline V gene has CDR1 LNHDA and CDR2 SQIVND (reference sequence). This TCR came from a male donor with diffuse large B-cell lymphoma. The V and J genes are TRBV19 and TRBJ1-2; D is undetermined. The sample here was PBMCs, taken in a trial of ipilimumab plus nivolumab as post-transplant consolidation. CDR3 nucleotide sequence: TGTGCCAGTAGTATGGCCAGGTCCGATGGCTACACCTTC. This encodes CASSMARSDGYTF.